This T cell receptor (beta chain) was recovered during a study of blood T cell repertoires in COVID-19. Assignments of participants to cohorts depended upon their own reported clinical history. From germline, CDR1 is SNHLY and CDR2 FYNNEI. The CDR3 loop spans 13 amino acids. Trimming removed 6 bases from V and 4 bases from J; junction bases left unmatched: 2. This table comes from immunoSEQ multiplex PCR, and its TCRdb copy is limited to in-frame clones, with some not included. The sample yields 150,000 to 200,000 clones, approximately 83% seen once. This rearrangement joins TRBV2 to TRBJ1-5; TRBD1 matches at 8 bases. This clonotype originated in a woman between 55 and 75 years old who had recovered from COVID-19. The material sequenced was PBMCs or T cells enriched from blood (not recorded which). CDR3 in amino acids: CASRDRVNQPQHF. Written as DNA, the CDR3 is TGTGCCAGCAGGGACAGGGTTAATCAGCCCCAGCATTTT.